These 27 T cell receptor beta chains share one sample of origin, sequenced in a study of persistence of HIV-infected CD4 T cells. Lysates of CMV-infected fibroblasts at 9 to 10 ug/mL stimulated these cells. CD40L-negative CD69-negative CD45RO-high memory CD4+ T cells were sorted as populations depleted of antigen-responding cells. No antigen has been identified for these receptors. This was the immunoSEQ version 4 assay in survey mode. The data were produced by immunoSEQ multiplex PCR, yet TCRdb's version contains in-frame clones alone and is incomplete. Of approximately 30,000 clones listed, roughly 80% are singletons. Sequenced material: CD4+ T cells sorted from PBMCs after approximately 19-hour stimulation, taken from a patient who received antiretroviral therapy. The receptors originated from an adult woman with HIV who was CMV-seropositive.

The CDR3 spells CASSTGQGWTDTQYF. The CDR3 DNA is TGTGCCAGCAGTACCGGACAGGGGTGGACAGATACGCAGTATTTT. The chain couples TRBV6-5 to TRBJ2-3; 9 bases line up with TRBD1. The germline gives CDR1 MNHEY, CDR2 SVGAGI. CDR3 length equals 15 residues. Trimming cost V 5 bases and J 3 bases; bases outside gene matches: 6.

The chain combines TRBV28 with TRBJ2-4; 8 bases agree with TRBD1. The germline CDR1 and CDR2 sequences are MDHEN and SYDVKM. This CDR3 is built from 15 residues. V lost 8 bases and J lost 2; bases outside the gene matches: 8. This CDR3 is CASETTGETKNIQYF. As DNA, the CDR3 is TGTGCCAGCGAAACGACAGGGGAAACCAAAAACATTCAGTACTTC.

This rearrangement joins TRBV2 to TRBJ1-4; D may be TRBD1 (6 bases). Trimming removed 5 bases at V and 7 bases at J, with 14 bases between. The CDR3 consists of 14 residues. CDR1 SNHLY and CDR2 FYNNEI come from the germline V gene. The CDR3 coding sequence is TGTGCCAGCAGTCACAGGGTGTTATCTGAAAAACTGTTTTTT. Amino acids: CASSHRVLSEKLFF. Drawing the rest from reference TRBV2 and TRBJ1-4, the complete variable domain is EPEVTQTPSHQVTQMGQEVILRCVPISNHLYFYWYRQILGQKVEFLVSFYNNEISEKSEIFDDQFSVERPDGSNFTLKIRSTKLEDSAMYFCASSHRVLSEKLFFGSGTQLSVL.

This clone was seen a few times. The chain employs TRBV30 and TRBJ1-5, with 7 bases that match TRBD1. V gave up 7 bases and J gave up 3 bases; unmatched junction bases: 9. Germline CDR1 reads GTSNPN; CDR2 reads SVGIG (reference sequence). There are 14 residues in the CDR3. DNA for the CDR3: TGTGCCTACTCCCGGGACAGTGCCAATCAGCCCCAGCATTTT. As protein: CAYSRDSANQPQHF. Based on the CDR3 plus reference TRBV30 and TRBJ1-5, the full variable domain is SQTIHQWPATLVQPVGSPLSLECTVEGTSNPNLYWYRQAAGRGLQLLFYSVGIGQISSEVPQNLSASRPQDRQFILSSKKLLLSDSGFYLCAYSRDSANQPQHFGDGTRLSIL.

V and J are TRBV11-1 and TRBJ1-1; D remains unclear. The CDR3 has 12 residues. Trimming took off 5 bases at V and 7 bases at J, with 11 bases between the two ends. CDR1 SGHAT and CDR2 FQDESV come from the germline V gene (reference sequence). The CDR3 DNA reads as TGTGCCAGCAGCCCCCCGGTCGGTGAAGCTTTCTTT. This translates into CASSPPVGEAFF. Filled out from reference TRBV11-1 and TRBJ1-1, the complete variable domain reads EAEVAQSPRYKITEKSQAVAFWCDPISGHATLYWYRQILGQGPELLVQFQDESVVDDSQLPKDRFSAERLKGVDSTLKIQPAELGDSAMYLCASSPPVGEAFFGQGTRLTVV.

J is TRBJ2-7 and V is TRBV15; 9 positions match TRBD1. Losses at the gene ends were 5 bases for V and 0 bases for J; bases not matched to a gene: 5. Germline assignment: CDR1 LNHNV and CDR2 YYDKDF (reference sequence). The CDR3 extends over 15 amino acids. CDR3 in amino acids: CATSWGQGPSYEQYF. CDR3 nucleotides: TGTGCCACCAGCTGGGGACAGGGCCCCTCCTACGAGCAGTACTTC.

This clone was counted a single time. The chain employs TRBV9 and TRBJ1-5; D ambiguous. V lost 1 base to trimming and J lost 0 bases, with 8 bases between them. This CDR3 contains 15 residues. Looked up from germline, CDR1 is SGDLS and CDR2 is YYNGEE. For the CDR3, the DNA is TGTGCCAGCAGCGTATCGGGCGGTAGCAATCAGCCCCAGCATTTT. Residues: CASSVSGGSNQPQHF.

The V call is TRBV6-4, the J call TRBJ2-1, with D perhaps TRBD2 (6 bases). The germline V and J ends were trimmed by 2 bases and 9 bases, with 11 bases remaining between them. CDR1 is MRHNA and CDR2 is SNTAGT in the germline V gene. The CDR3 totals 13 residues. CDR3 in amino acids: CASSDRLGGEQFF. Written as DNA, the CDR3 is TGTGCCAGCAGTGACAGACTAGGTGGTGAGCAGTTCTTC.

The V gene is TRBV12-3 or TRBV12-4, the J gene TRBJ1-1, with D perhaps matching TRBD1 (6 bases). The CDR3 loop spans 13 amino acids. Deletions cut 6 bases from V and 2 bases from J, with 10 bases between. CDR3 in amino acids: CASRRTANTEAFF. The CDR3 DNA follows: TGTGCCAGCAGAAGGACAGCCAACACTGAAGCTTTCTTT.

J is TRBJ2-3 and V is TRBV5-1; weak D call: TRBD1 (8 bases). From germline, CDR1 is SGHRS and CDR2 YFSETQ. V lost 4 bases and J lost 2, with 17 bases in between. This CDR3 spans 16 amino acids. CDR3 coding DNA: TGCGCCAGCAGCCGTGGACAGGGAGGGACCACAGATACGCAGTATTTT. This gives the protein CASSRGQGGTTDTQYF.

The V and J genes are TRBV11-3 and TRBJ1-2; D might be TRBD1 (5 bases). Germline lookup yields CDR1 SGHNT and CDR2 YENEEA. This CDR3 has 12 residues. V was pared by 5 bases and J by 7 bases, with 11 bases between. CDR3 DNA sequence: TGTGCCAGCAGCCTCCCGGGGCGTGGCTACACCTTC. Translating it yields CASSLPGRGYTF.

The V gene is TRBV4-1, the J gene TRBJ1-1; 7 positions match TRBD1. Germline CDR1 and CDR2: MGHRA and YSYEKL. V was pared by 4 bases and J by 6 bases, with 11 bases of the junction left unmatched. The CDR3 has 15 residues. This chain's CDR3 is CASSPGQVMSSEAFF. In DNA, the CDR3 is TGCGCCAGCAGCCCTGGACAGGTAATGAGTTCTGAAGCTTTCTTT.

V usage is TRBV10-3 and J usage is TRBJ2-4; the match to TRBD2 covers 9 bases. The germline V gene has CDR1 ENHRY and CDR2 SYGVKD. Trimming cost V 2 bases and J 4 bases; bases outside gene matches: 3. The CDR3 covers 15 residues. This CDR3 reads CAISELAGRKNIQYF. Written as DNA, the CDR3 is TGTGCCATCAGTGAGCTAGCGGGGCGAAAAAACATTCAGTACTTC.

The V gene is TRBV7-9, the J gene TRBJ2-2, with 7 bases aligning to TRBD2. Unmatched junction bases numbered 9, after V lost 2 bases and J lost 6 bases. Per the germline V gene, CDR1 is SEHNR and CDR2 is FQNEAQ (reference sequence). The CDR3 sequence is 16 residues long. The CDR3 DNA sequence: TGTGCCAGCAGCTTACTCAGCGGGATTGGACCCGGGGAGCTGTTTTTT. Protein sequence: CASSLLSGIGPGELFF. The variable domain in full, with the rest retrieved from reference TRBV7-9 and TRBJ2-2, is DTGVSQNPRHKITKRGQNVTFRCDPISEHNRLYWYRQTLGQGPEFLTYFQNEAQLEKSRLLSDRFSAERPKGSFSTLEIQRTEQGDSAMYLCASSLLSGIGPGELFFGEGSRLTVL.

The rearrangement uses TRBV5-5 and TRBJ2-7; D gene unclear. This CDR3 has 11 amino acids. Between the trimmed V and J ends, which lost 4 bases and 7 bases, there was a span of 9 bases. Germline CDR1 reads SGHKS; CDR2 reads YYEKEE (reference sequence). CDR3 sequence reads: CASSVIGEQYF. As DNA, the CDR3 is TGTGCCAGCAGCGTAATAGGGGAGCAGTACTTC.

The chain is built from TRBV6-2 or TRBV6-3 and TRBJ1-4; a weak D match, TRBD1 (5 bases). V gave up 0 bases and J gave up 8 bases, with 19 bases separating them. CDR1 MNHEY and CDR2 SVGEGT come from the germline V gene. The CDR3 runs to 17 residues. CDR3 coding DNA: TGTGCCAGCAGTTACTCGATATCGGGGGACCTAATGGAAAAACTGTTTTTT. Its translation: CASSYSISGDLMEKLFF.

V is TRBV30 and J is TRBJ2-7; the D is unclear. Trimming took 5 bases from V and 7 from J, leaving 9 bases between them. There are 10 residues in the CDR3. From germline, CDR1 is GTSNPN and CDR2 SVGIG (reference sequence). CDR3 bases: TGTGCCTGGTCCGGACGGGAGCAGTACTTC. Translation: CAWSGREQYF. Using reference TRBV30 and TRBJ2-7 for the parts outside the CDR3, the full variable domain is SQTIHQWPATLVQPVGSPLSLECTVEGTSNPNLYWYRQAAGRGLQLLFYSVGIGQISSEVPQNLSASRPQDRQFILSSKKLLLSDSGFYLCAWSGREQYFGPGTRLTVT.

This rearrangement joins TRBV6-5 to TRBJ1-1; D gene unclear. Germline V gene data show CDR1 as MNHEY and CDR2 as SVGAGI. The V and J ends lost 5 bases and 1 base respectively, with 11 bases between them. The CDR3 has 14 amino acids. Written as DNA, the CDR3 is TGTGCCAGCAGTACCCGAGCCGGGAACACTGAAGCTTTCTTT. Amino acids: CASSTRAGNTEAFF.

This clone was detected only once. The chain employs TRBV4-3 and TRBJ1-1, with 7 bases identical to TRBD1. Germline lookup yields CDR1 LGHNA and CDR2 YSLEER. The CDR3 runs 14 residues. With 2 bases clipped from V and 7 bases from J, the junction kept 7 bases outside the gene matches. The CDR3 nucleotides read TGCGCCAGCAGCCAAAGAGGGGGCAGGGATGAAGCTTTCTTT. Its translation is CASSQRGGRDEAFF.

The V call is TRBV2, the J call TRBJ1-2; D not resolved. The V gene's germline CDR1 is SNHLY and CDR2 FYNNEI. CDR3 size: 14 residues. The V end was cut by 1 base, the J end by 2 bases, with 8 bases between. This CDR3 reads CASSEGVFNYGYTF. The CDR3 DNA reads as TGTGCCAGCAGTGAAGGTGTCTTCAACTATGGCTACACCTTC.

In its sample, this clone was seen once. This chain joins TRBV6-5 and TRBJ1-2; 7 positions match TRBD1. Germline CDR1 and CDR2: MNHEY and SVGAGI. CDR3 length equals 15 residues. Trimming took 6 bases from V and 2 from J; bases not matched to a gene: 9. The chain's CDR3 is CASSQDRISNYGYTF. CDR3 coding DNA: TGTGCCAGCAGCCAGGACAGGATCTCAAACTATGGCTACACCTTC.

The chain couples TRBV7-8 to TRBJ1-3; no clear D gene. Trimming left V 1 base short and J 0 bases short, with 10 bases between. The CDR3 is 16 residues long. Germline V gene sequence: CDR1 SGHVS, CDR2 FQNEAQ. CDR3 bases: TGTGCCAGCAGCTTAGGTAGCGGAGTCTCTGGAAACACCATATATTTT. Translated: CASSLGSGVSGNTIYF.

This clone was detected once. V usage is TRBV7-9 and J usage is TRBJ1-1, with 7 bases that match TRBD1. The CDR3 loop spans 14 amino acids. Trimming removed 3 bases from V and 4 bases from J; junction bases left unmatched: 5. Germline CDR1 and CDR2: SEHNR and FQNEAQ (reference sequence). The DNA for the CDR3 is TGTGCCAGCAGCTTTACCTCAGGGGGCACTGAAGCTTTCTTT. Amino acid sequence: CASSFTSGGTEAFF.

Comments on this clone: The germline gene is not matched at one end of the junction; a read error may be the cause. The chain joins TRBV7-3 to TRBJ2-5, with D perhaps TRBD2 (6 bases). In germline, CDR1 is SGHTA, CDR2 FQGTGA. The CDR3 is made up of 16 amino acids. The CDR3 sequence: CASSPSYRTNQEAQYF. CDR3 nucleotides: TGTGCCAGCAGCCCCTCCTATCGGACTAACCAAGAGGCCCAGTACTTC.

The chain has TRBV7-9 and TRBJ1-1; D is unclear. CDR1 and CDR2 from the germline V gene are SEHNR and FQNEAQ (reference sequence). Trimming took off 2 bases at V and 7 bases at J, with 11 bases between the two ends. CDR3 length equals 13 residues. This CDR3 reads CASSLSPVSEAFF. The CDR3 region has the DNA TGTGCCAGCAGCTTAAGCCCAGTCAGTGAAGCTTTCTTT.

V gene TRBV3-1 (or the pseudogene TRBV3-2) combines with J gene TRBJ2-7; 7 bases align to TRBD1. The V gene's germline CDR1 is LGHDT and CDR2 YNNKEL (reference sequence). This CDR3 has 16 amino acids. With 3 bases clipped from V and 7 bases from J, the junction kept 15 bases outside the gene matches. CDR3 protein: CASSHLPGQTSWEQYF. In DNA, the CDR3 is TGTGCCAGCAGCCACTTACCGGGACAGACCAGTTGGGAGCAGTACTTC.

The V and J genes are TRBV18 and TRBJ2-1; TRBD1 matches at 7 bases. After removal of 0 bases from V and 4 bases from J, the junction contained 12 bases not matched to a gene. The germline V gene encodes CDR1 KGHSH and CDR2 LQKENI. This CDR3 is 18 amino acids long. The CDR3, as DNA: TGTGCCAGCTCACCACCGACAGGGATGACGAGTTTATACAATGAGCAGTTCTTC. The encoded protein is CASSPPTGMTSLYNEQFF.